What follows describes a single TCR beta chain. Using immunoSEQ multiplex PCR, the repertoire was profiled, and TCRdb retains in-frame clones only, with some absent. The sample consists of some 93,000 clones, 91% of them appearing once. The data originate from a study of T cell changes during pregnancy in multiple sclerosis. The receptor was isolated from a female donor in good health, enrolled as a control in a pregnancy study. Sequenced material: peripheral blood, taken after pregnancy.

This chain's CDR3 is CASSFFTSSYEQYF. DNA of the CDR3: TGTGCCAGCAGCTTCTTTACGAGCTCCTACGAGCAGTACTTC. This chain joins TRBV11-2 and TRBJ2-7; D call uncertain. V was trimmed by 3 bases and J by 0 bases, leaving 9 bases between them. This CDR3 region has 14 residues. Germline values: CDR1 SGHAT, CDR2 FQNNGV. Supplemented by reference TRBV11-2 and TRBJ2-7, the full variable domain reads EAGVAQSPRYKIIEKRQSVAFWCNPISGHATLYWYQQILGQGPKLLIQFQNNGVVDDSQLPKDRFSAERLKGVDSTLKIQPAKLEDSAVYLCASSFFTSSYEQYFGPGTRLTVT.